This entry describes one T cell receptor (beta chain). This record belongs to a study of blood T cell repertoires in COVID-19. In the study overall: T cells, B-cell-depleted T cells, or PBMCs supplied cDNA or gDNA.

Germline-derived CDR1 and CDR2 are SGDLS and YYNGEE. V dropped 2 bases and J dropped 4 bases, with 9 bases sitting between them. The CDR3 extends over 13 amino acids. Per the original methods: Reference gene primer amplification gave nucleated cell count estimates. Profiled with immunoSEQ multiplex PCR; TCRdb holds only in-frame clones, not every one. V, J and clone size are taken as reported in that table, and D and trimming were inferred from the DNA itself. The sample contains 40,000 to 55,000 clones, about 81% of which appear only once. The TCR originated in a man aged 50-59 years with active COVID-19. This sequence joins TRBV9 and TRBJ2-5, with D maybe TRBD1 (6 bases). The sample taken for sequencing was peripheral blood. CDR3 sequence: CASSVRGGETQYF. The CDR3 region has the DNA TGTGCCAGCAGCGTCCGAGGGGGAGAGACCCAGTACTTC.